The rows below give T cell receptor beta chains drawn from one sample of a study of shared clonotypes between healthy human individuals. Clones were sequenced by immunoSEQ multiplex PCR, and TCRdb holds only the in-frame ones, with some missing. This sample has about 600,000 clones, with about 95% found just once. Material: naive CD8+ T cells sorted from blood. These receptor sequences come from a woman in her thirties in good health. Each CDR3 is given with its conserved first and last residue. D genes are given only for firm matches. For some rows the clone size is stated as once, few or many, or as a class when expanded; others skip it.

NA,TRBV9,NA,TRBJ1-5,CASSSLDSSNQPQHF,TGTGCCAGCAGCTCCCTGGACAGTAGCAATCAGCCCCAGCATTTT
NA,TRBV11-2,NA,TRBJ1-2,CASSLGPGVGYGYTF,TGTGCCAGCAGCTTAGGTCCAGGGGTTGGCTATGGCTACACCTTC
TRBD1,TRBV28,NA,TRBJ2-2,CASSSRDRGPNTGELFF,TGTGCCAGCAGTTCCCGGGACAGGGGGCCGAACACCGGGGAGCTGTTTTTT
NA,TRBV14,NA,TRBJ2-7,CASSRRASSNGGEQYF,TGTGCCAGCAGCCGTCGAGCCTCTAGCAACGGTGGCGAGCAGTACTTC
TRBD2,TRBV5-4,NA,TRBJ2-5,CASSSSAGEGETQYF,TGTGCCAGCAGCTCCTCCGCGGGAGAGGGGGAGACCCAGTACTTC
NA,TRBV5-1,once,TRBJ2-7,CARSGQYF,TGCGCCCGATCGGGGCAGTACTTC
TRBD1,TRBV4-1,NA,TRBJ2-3,CASRRGPSGSDTQYF,TGCGCCAGCAGAAGGGGGCCCAGCGGTTCAGATACGCAGTATTTT
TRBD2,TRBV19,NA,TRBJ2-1,CASSSGRAGDEQFF,TGTGCCAGTTCGAGCGGGAGGGCCGGCGATGAGCAGTTCTTC
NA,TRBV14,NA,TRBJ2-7,CASSPGFNYEQYF,TGTGCCAGCAGCCCCGGGTTCAACTACGAGCAGTACTTC
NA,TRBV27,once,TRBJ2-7,CASGRGDEQYF,TGTGCCAGCGGCAGGGGTGACGAGCAGTACTTC
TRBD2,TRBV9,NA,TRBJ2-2,CASSPPGGTGELFF,TGTGCCAGCAGCCCGCCCGGGGGGACCGGGGAGCTGTTTTTT
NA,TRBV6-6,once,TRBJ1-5,CASSYQGPLNQPQHF,TGTGCCAGCAGTTACCAGGGCCCCCTTAATCAGCCCCAGCATTTT
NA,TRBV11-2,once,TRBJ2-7,CASSPGDYEQYF,TGTGCCAGCAGCCCCGGTGACTACGAGCAGTACTTC
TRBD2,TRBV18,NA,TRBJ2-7,CASSPRAGDTYEQYF,TGTGCCAGCTCACCGCGGGCGGGAGACACCTACGAGCAGTACTTC
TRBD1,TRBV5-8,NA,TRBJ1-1,CASTLFGQGAWGNTEAFF,TGTGCCAGCACACTTTTCGGACAGGGGGCCTGGGGGAACACTGAAGCTTTCTTT
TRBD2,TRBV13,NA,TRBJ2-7,CASSLDGGWYEQYF,TGTGCCAGCAGCTTAGACGGGGGGTGGTACGAGCAGTACTTC
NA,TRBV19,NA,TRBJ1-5,CASSITWGGQPQHF,TGTGCCAGTAGTATTACCTGGGGTGGTCAGCCCCAGCATTTT
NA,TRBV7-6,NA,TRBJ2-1,CASSQLDYNEQFF,TGTGCCAGCAGCCAACTCGACTACAATGAGCAGTTCTTC
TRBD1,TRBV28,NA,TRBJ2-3,CASSPRTGGTDTQYF,TGTGCCAGCAGCCCTAGGACAGGGGGCACAGATACGCAGTATTTT
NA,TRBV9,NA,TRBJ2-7,CAPWRGSKRWSYEQYF,TGTGCCCCTTGGAGGGGCAGTAAAAGGTGGTCCTACGAGCAGTACTTC
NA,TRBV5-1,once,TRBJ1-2,CASSLDGVLRGGLYYGYTF,TGCGCCAGCAGCTTGGACGGGGTCCTCCGGGGAGGACTATATTATGGCTACACCTTC
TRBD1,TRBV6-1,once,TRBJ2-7,CASSEVAGTGTYEQYF,TGTGCCAGCAGTGAAGTGGCTGGGACAGGGACCTACGAGCAGTACTTC
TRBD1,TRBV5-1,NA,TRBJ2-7,CASSLNRGRTYEQYF,TGCGCCAGCAGCCTCAACAGGGGAAGGACCTACGAGCAGTACTTC
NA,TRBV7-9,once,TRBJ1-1,CASSLEVTEAFF,TGTGCCAGCAGCTTAGAGGTCACTGAAGCTTTCTTT
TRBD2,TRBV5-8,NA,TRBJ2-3,CASSLGSGRVGDTQYF,TGTGCCAGCAGCTTGGGTAGCGGGAGGGTTGGAGATACGCAGTATTTT
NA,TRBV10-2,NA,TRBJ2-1,CASSDQTRVPHEQFF,TGCGCCAGCAGTGACCAGACTAGGGTCCCCCATGAGCAGTTCTTC
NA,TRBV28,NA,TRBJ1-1,CASQTGTDNRAFF,TGTGCCAGTCAGACTGGGACGGATAATCGGGCTTTCTTT
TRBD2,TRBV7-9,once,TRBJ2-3,CASSPRLAGEKDTQYF,TGTGCCAGCAGCCCTAGACTAGCGGGAGAAAAAGATACGCAGTATTTT